This T cell receptor beta chain was captured by sequencing in a study of T cells in localized non-small cell lung cancer. General study findings and limits: Uninvolved nearby lung showed the greatest T cell clonality, exceeding that found in tumor.

This clone was seen just once. Its cognate antigen is unknown. The assay was immunoSEQ multiplex PCR, and TCRdb's table has in-frame clones only and misses some. The repertoire has over 20,000 clones, 80% to 85% of them found once; the top ten carry around 5%. The source was PBMCs, collected before any cancer treatment. The origin of this receptor is a man aged 40 to 70 with stage II lung adenocarcinoma.

The CDR3 nucleotides are TGTGCCAGTAGTGTCGAAAGGACAGGAGGCTACACCTTC. This sequence encodes CASSVERTGGYTF. This chain connects TRBV19 to TRBJ1-2, with 7 positions matching TRBD1. CDR1 and CDR2 from the germline V gene are LNHDA and SQIVND (reference sequence). V trimming: 5 bases; J trimming: 8 bases; junction bases outside the gene matches: 8. CDR3 length: 13 amino acids.